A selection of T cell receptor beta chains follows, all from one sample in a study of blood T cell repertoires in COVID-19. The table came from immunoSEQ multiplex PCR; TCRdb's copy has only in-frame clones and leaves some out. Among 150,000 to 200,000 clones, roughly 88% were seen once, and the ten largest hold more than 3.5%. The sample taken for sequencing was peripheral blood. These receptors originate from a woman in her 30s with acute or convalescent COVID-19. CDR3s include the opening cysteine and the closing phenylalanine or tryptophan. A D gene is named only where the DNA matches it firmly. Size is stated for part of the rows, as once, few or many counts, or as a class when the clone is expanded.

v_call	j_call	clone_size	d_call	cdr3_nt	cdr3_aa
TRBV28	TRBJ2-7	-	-	TGTGCCAGCACGGGGCAGCAGGGGCGAGAGCAGTACTTC	CASTGQQGREQYF
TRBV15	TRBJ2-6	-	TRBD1	TGTGCCACCAGCTGGGACAGGCAGGCCAACGTCCTGACTTTC	CATSWDRQANVLTF
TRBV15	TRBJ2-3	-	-	TGTGCCACCAGCAGGCGGCGGGGATCACGCACAGATACGCAGTATTTT	CATSRRRGSRTDTQYF
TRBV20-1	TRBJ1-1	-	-	TGCAGTGCTAGAGAAGCCAGGGCTTTCTTT	CSAREARAFF
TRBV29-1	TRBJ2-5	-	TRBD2	TGCAGCGTTCCTAGCGGAGAGACCCAGTACTTC	CSVPSGETQYF
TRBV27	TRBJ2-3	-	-	TGTGCCAGCAGTTTCTGGGGAGCGACAGATACGCAGTATTTT	CASSFWGATDTQYF
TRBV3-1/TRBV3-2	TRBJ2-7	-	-	TGTGCCAGCCGCGGCTCCTACGAGCAGTACTTC	CASRGSYEQYF
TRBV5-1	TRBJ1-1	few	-	TGCGCCAGCAGCTTGAGCGGTTTCACTGAAGCTTTCTTT	CASSLSGFTEAFF
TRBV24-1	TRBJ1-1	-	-	TGTGCCACCAGTGCAGGGGCTGAAGCTTTCTTT	CATSAGAEAFF
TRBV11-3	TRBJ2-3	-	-	TGTGCCAGCAGCTTAGGTGGAGGTGCAGATACGCAGTATTTT	CASSLGGGADTQYF
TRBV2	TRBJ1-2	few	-	TGTGCCAGCAGTGACAGGGCTAGTGGCTACACCTTC	CASSDRASGYTF
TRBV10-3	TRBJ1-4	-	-	TGTGCCATCAGTGAGTCGGTAGCAACTAATGAAAAACTGTTTTTT	CAISESVATNEKLFF
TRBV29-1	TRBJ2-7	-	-	TGCAGCGTTGATATGGGCCAGGAGGTAAACGAGCAGTACTTC	CSVDMGQEVNEQYF
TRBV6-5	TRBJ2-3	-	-	TGTGCCAGCAGTTCTGGACACAACACAGATACGCAGTATTTT	CASSSGHNTDTQYF
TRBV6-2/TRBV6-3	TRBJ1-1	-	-	TGTGCCAGCAGTTGGAGGGAACAGTGGGACACTGAAGCTTTCTTT	CASSWREQWDTEAFF
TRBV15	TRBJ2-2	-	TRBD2	TGTGCCACCAGCAGATTAAAAAGCGGGAGAGGCGGGGAGCTGTTTTTT	CATSRLKSGRGGELFF
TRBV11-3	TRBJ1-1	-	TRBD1	TGTGCCAGCAGTCGCGAGCCGGGACAGGGCGGAGAGAACACTGAAGCTTTCTTT	CASSREPGQGGENTEAFF
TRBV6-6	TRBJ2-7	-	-	TGTGCCAGCAGTCCCCCAGGGGTCCAGAATACCTACGAGCAGTACTTC	CASSPPGVQNTYEQYF
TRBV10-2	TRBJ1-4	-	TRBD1	TGCGCCAGCAGTGAGACCCCGGGACAGGGAAAGACTAATGAAAAACTGTTTTTT	CASSETPGQGKTNEKLFF
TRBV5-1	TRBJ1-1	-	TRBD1	TGCGCCAGCAGCTTATATGGGACAGACAACACTGAAGCTTTCTTT	CASSLYGTDNTEAFF
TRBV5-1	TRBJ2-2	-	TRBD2	TGCGCCAGCAGTATTGGAAGGACTAGCGGGACATCCGGGGAGCTGTTTTTT	CASSIGRTSGTSGELFF